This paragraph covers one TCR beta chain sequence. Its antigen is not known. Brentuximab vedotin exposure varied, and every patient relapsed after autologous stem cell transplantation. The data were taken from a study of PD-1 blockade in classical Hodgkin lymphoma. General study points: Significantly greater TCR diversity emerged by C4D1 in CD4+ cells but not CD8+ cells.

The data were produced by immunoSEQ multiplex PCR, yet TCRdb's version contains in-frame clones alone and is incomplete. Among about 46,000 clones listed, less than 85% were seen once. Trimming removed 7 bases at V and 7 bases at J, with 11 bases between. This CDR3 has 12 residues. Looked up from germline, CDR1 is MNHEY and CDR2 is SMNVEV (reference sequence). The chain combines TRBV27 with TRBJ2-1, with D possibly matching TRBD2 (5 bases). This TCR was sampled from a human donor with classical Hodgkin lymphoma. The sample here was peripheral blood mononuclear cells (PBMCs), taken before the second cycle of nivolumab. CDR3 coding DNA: TGTGCCAGCAAAGACCCGGGGAATGAGCAGTTCTTC. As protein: CASKDPGNEQFF.